The present T cell receptor beta chain was sequenced within a study of blood T cell repertoires in COVID-19. Study overall: The cDNA or gDNA used as material had been derived from T cells, B-cell-depleted T cells, or PBMCs.

The germline V and J ends were trimmed by 2 bases and 4 bases, with 9 bases remaining between them. The CDR3 has 14 residues. The germline gives CDR1 SGHKS, CDR2 YYEKEE (reference sequence). In the original workflow: Nucleated cell number was recorded as an estimate derived from reference gene primer amplification. TCRdb's copy holds only in-frame clones and misses some; the assay was immunoSEQ multiplex PCR. The V and J calls and clone size were taken over from that table, and D and trimming were inferred from the DNA. The profile covers 60,000 to 75,000 clones, with about 89% appearing a single time and about 5.7% taken by the ten largest.

This sequence originates from a man aged 50 to 59 with active COVID-19. Sequencing was performed on peripheral blood. This chain connects TRBV5-5 to TRBJ2-2; perhaps TRBD1 as D (6 bases). CDR3 sequence: CASSLQGFTGELFF. CDR3 in DNA: TGTGCCAGCAGCTTACAGGGATTCACCGGGGAGCTGTTTTTT.